The subject of this entry is one T cell receptor beta chain. TCR sequencing used cDNA made by reverse transcription of extracted RNA. Only in-frame clones appear in the TCRdb table, and some are missing; sequencing was by immunoSEQ multiplex PCR. The sample yields about 190,000 clones, around 56% seen once. These data are taken from a study of CD8+ T cells in alopecia areata. V was trimmed by 5 bases and J by 4 bases, leaving 11 bases between them. The CDR3 has 12 amino acids. Germline V gene lookup returns CDR1 GTSNPN and CDR2 SVGIG (reference sequence). The treatment denotes: oral pan-JAK inhibitor, 5-10 mg twice daily.

The receptor was derived from a human donor with alopecia areata. The V call is TRBV30, the J call TRBJ1-2, with a tentative D call TRBD1 (5 bases). Material: CD4+ T cells sorted from blood, obtained at week 4, from a patient treated with tofacitinib. The CDR3 is CAWGRQLYGYTF. The CDR3 coding sequence is TGTGCCTGGGGGCGACAGCTCTATGGCTACACCTTC.